These 8 T cell receptor beta chains originate from one sample sequenced in a study of CD8 T cells in ankylosing spondylitis. Which antigens these TCRs recognize remains unknown. Overall study findings and caveats: Characteristic of ankylosing spondylitis blood, it appeared, was a TCR beta motif comprising about eight highly homologous variants.

MiXCR was run by TCRdb on the 5' RACE reads, yielding one entry per CDR3 protein. The sample consists of around 440,000 distinct CDR3 sequences, about 15% of them appearing once. The material sequenced was blood, either unsorted or a sorted T cell fraction (not recorded which). The source of these receptors is a male donor with ankylosing spondylitis.

The V gene is TRBV11-2, the J gene TRBJ2-5, with 14 bases identical to TRBD2. The CDR3 is made up of 18 amino acids. Germline loops: CDR1 SGHAT, CDR2 FQNNGV. Trimming at V came to 4 bases and at J to 5 bases, leaving 12 bases not matched to a gene. The CDR3 sequence: CASSSPGLAGGGGETQYF. CDR3 nucleotides: TGTGCCAGCAGCTCCCCCGGACTAGCGGGAGGAGGAGGGGAGACCCAGTACTTC.

This chain joins TRBV4-1 and TRBJ2-1; 8 bases align to TRBD2. The V gene end was trimmed by 3 bases and the J gene end by 2 bases; junction bases not matched to a gene: 6. The CDR3 has 16 residues. The V gene's germline CDR1 is MGHRA and CDR2 YSYEKL. The CDR3 region is CASSQGTSGTYNEQFF. The CDR3 bases are TGCGCCAGCAGCCAGGGCACTAGCGGAACCTACAATGAGCAGTTCTTC.

The chain links TRBV3-1 to TRBJ2-3; weak D call: TRBD1 (5 bases). Germline CDR1 reads LGHDT; CDR2 reads YNNKEL (reference sequence). The CDR3 contains 14 residues. V lost 4 bases and J 3 bases, leaving 11 bases between the germline ends. This CDR3 reads CASSLRTLTDTQYF. The CDR3 DNA is TGTGCCAGCAGCCTACGGACACTGACAGATACGCAGTATTTT.

The CDR3 spells CSVRITDSSYEQYF. CDR3 sequence (DNA): TGCAGCGTCCGTATTACCGACAGCTCCTACGAGCAGTACTTC. V gene TRBV29-1 combines with J gene TRBJ2-7, with D possibly being TRBD1 (5 bases). The CDR3 covers 14 residues. The V gene lost 6 bases and the J gene lost 0 bases, with 15 bases spanning the gap. The germline CDR1 and CDR2 sequences are SQVTM and ANQGSEA.

The chain couples TRBV20-1 to TRBJ1-5, with D maybe TRBD1 (6 bases). Germline-derived CDR1 and CDR2 are DFQATT and SNEGSKA (reference sequence). The CDR3 is 15 amino acids. Trimming cost V 5 bases and J 0 bases, with 14 bases left between them. The DNA of the CDR3 is TGCAGTGCTCCGTGGGGGGGCAGTAGCAATCAGCCCCAGCATTTT. Protein sequence: CSAPWGGSSNQPQHF.

This clonotype was found a few times. This chain links TRBV29-1 with TRBJ2-3; TRBD1 agrees at 8 bases. Trimming cost V 7 bases and J 2 bases; bases outside gene matches: 2. Germline V CDR1 and CDR2: SQVTM, ANQGSEA. The CDR3 runs 12 residues. CDR3 nucleotides: TGCAGCGGCAGGGGGCCCACAGATACGCAGTATTTT. It codes for CSGRGPTDTQYF.

This clonotype appeared a few times. This rearrangement joins TRBV9 to TRBJ2-5; TRBD2 matches at 9 bases. The germline V gene has CDR1 SGDLS and CDR2 YYNGEE. V shed 4 bases and J 5 bases; nucleotides not matched to a gene: 12. The CDR3 length is 16 residues. In nucleotides, the CDR3 is TGTGCCAGCAGCAAAGAGGGGGCTAGCGGGGCGGAGACCCAGTACTTC. It encodes CASSKEGASGAETQYF.

This clonotype was seen more than once but under ten times. The chain couples TRBV29-1 to TRBJ1-1, with 7 bases lining up with TRBD1. The V and J ends lost 7 bases and 1 base, in that order; junction bases with no gene match: 3. This CDR3 is built from 12 residues. CDR1 and CDR2 from the germline V gene are SQVTM and ANQGSEA. CDR3 region: CSGRTGNTEAFF. The CDR3 nucleotides are TGCAGCGGTCGGACAGGGAACACTGAAGCTTTCTTT.